A selection of T cell receptor beta chains follows, all from one sample in a study of blood T cell repertoires in COVID-19. Generated by immunoSEQ multiplex PCR, the TCRdb table keeps only in-frame clones and is missing some. In the table there are 50,000 or so clones, about 76% of which are singletons. Material: peripheral blood. The receptors originated from a human donor with active or convalescent COVID-19. The donor label of this sample is uncertain. Each CDR3 is given with its conserved first and last residue. D genes are given only for firm matches. Only some rows state a clone size, as once, few, many or a class for expanded clones.

V	D	size	J	DNA	CDR3
TRBV19	.	.	TRBJ2-7	TGTGCCAGTAGTATAATTCTAGGCGGGTACGAGCAGTACTTC	CASSIILGGYEQYF
TRBV7-9	TRBD2	.	TRBJ2-7	TGTGCCAGCAGCTTAGATAGCGGGAGTTTCCACGAGCAGTACTTC	CASSLDSGSFHEQYF
TRBV6-5	TRBD2	.	TRBJ2-3	TGTGCCAGCAGAAGGGCTAGCGGGAGCACAGATACGCAGTATTTT	CASRRASGSTDTQYF
TRBV18	TRBD1	.	TRBJ2-5	TGTGCCAGCTCACCCCGGACAGGCTCGTACCAAGAGACCCAGTACTTC	CASSPRTGSYQETQYF
TRBV6-2/TRBV6-3	TRBD1	once	TRBJ1-2	TGTGCCAGCAACCCCGGACAGGGGGATAACTATGGCTACACCTTC	CASNPGQGDNYGYTF
TRBV6-6	TRBD1	few	TRBJ1-2	TGTGCCAGCAGACCCGACAGGGAGCATGGCTACACCTTC	CASRPDREHGYTF
TRBV9	.	.	TRBJ1-4	TGTGCCAGCAGCCAGGGGATAGACGTGCGTGCTAATGAAAAACTGTTTTTT	CASSQGIDVRANEKLFF
TRBV29-1	TRBD1	.	TRBJ2-7	TGCAGCGGCGGGACAGGGTTGGCCGAGCAGTACTTC	CSGGTGLAEQYF
TRBV6-5	TRBD1	.	TRBJ1-6	TGTGCCAGCAGTTACCGGGACAGGGGGAATTCACCCCTCCACTTT	CASSYRDRGNSPLHF
TRBV9	.	.	TRBJ2-7	TGTGCCAGCAGCGTAGATCTCTCCTACGAGCAGTACTTC	CASSVDLSYEQYF
TRBV18	TRBD1	.	TRBJ1-5	TGTGCCAGCTCACCCTCGGGACAGGGGACGAATCAGCCCCAGCATTTT	CASSPSGQGTNQPQHF
TRBV7-2	TRBD2	.	TRBJ2-4	TGTGCCAGCATCCGACTAGCGGGAGGGACCTTTGATCAGTACTTC	CASIRLAGGTFDQYF
TRBV10-3	.	.	TRBJ1-2	TGTGCCATCAGTGAGTCTTCAATGGACAGACTTTATGGCTACACCTTC	CAISESSMDRLYGYTF
TRBV5-1	.	few	TRBJ2-5	TGCGCCAGCGCTGCCGCGGGACCAGAGACCCAGTACTTC	CASAAAGPETQYF
TRBV5-1	TRBD2	few	TRBJ2-2	TGCGCCAGCAGCAAAGATAGCGGGAGGGGCGGGGAGCTGTTTTTT	CASSKDSGRGGELFF
TRBV3-1/TRBV3-2	.	.	TRBJ2-7	TGTGCCAGCAGCCCGGGGTTAGGGAGTACTGACGAGCAGTACTTC	CASSPGLGSTDEQYF
TRBV5-5	.	.	TRBJ2-1	TGTGCCAGCAGCTTGCGTCTGGACAGCTACAATGAGCAGTTCTTC	CASSLRLDSYNEQFF
TRBV12-3/TRBV12-4	.	.	TRBJ1-4	TGTGCCAGCAGTTTAGGGGGCAGATCGGAACTGTTTTTT	CASSLGGRSELFF
TRBV19	TRBD1	.	TRBJ1-5	TGTGCCAGTTCACCCCAGGGGGACCAGCCCCAGCATTTT	CASSPQGDQPQHF
TRBV29-1	.	.	TRBJ1-1	TGCAGCGTTGAAGGGGGGGTTGGGACTGAAGCTTTCTTT	CSVEGGVGTEAFF
TRBV7-8	.	many	TRBJ1-5	TGTGCCAGCAGCTTACAAGGGAGCGGGGGGGCGATGAGCAATCAGCCCCAGCATTTT	CASSLQGSGGAMSNQPQHF
TRBV27	TRBD1	few	TRBJ1-1	TGTGCCAGCAGTGCCTATACTACAGGGGGCGGCGTCGCTGAAGCTTTCTTT	CASSAYTTGGGVAEAFF
TRBV15	TRBD1	.	TRBJ1-4	TGTGCCACCAGCCGGGGACAGGGGGCTGAGGAACTGTTTTTT	CATSRGQGAEELFF
TRBV24-1	.	.	TRBJ1-2	TGTGCCACCAGTGATTCGGACTATGGCTACACCTTC	CATSDSDYGYTF
TRBV10-3	.	.	TRBJ1-5	TGTGCCTCTGGGAAAGGGAACGGGGATCAGCCCCAGCATTTT	CASGKGNGDQPQHF
TRBV30	.	.	TRBJ1-1	TGTGCCTGGAGTGTGGCCGGAGTCACTGAAGCTTTCTTT	CAWSVAGVTEAFF
TRBV11-3	TRBD1	.	TRBJ2-7	TGTGCCAGCAGCTCGGGACAGGGAATCTACGAGCAGTACTTC	CASSSGQGIYEQYF
TRBV5-1	TRBD1	.	TRBJ1-4	TGCGCCAGCAGCACGGGACAGAAAAATGAAAAACTGTTTTTT	CASSTGQKNEKLFF
TRBV11-3	.	.	TRBJ2-6	TGTGCCAGCAGCCCCGGGGCTGGGGCCAACGTCCTGACTTTC	CASSPGAGANVLTF
TRBV25-1	.	once	TRBJ1-6	TGTGCCAGCAGTCCTTCAGGGTGGGTCCCTAATTCACCCCTCCACTTT	CASSPSGWVPNSPLHF
TRBV20-1	.	many	TRBJ1-5	TGCAGTGCTAGTCGGGAGGGGGTCAGCAATCAGCCCCAGCATTTT	CSASREGVSNQPQHF